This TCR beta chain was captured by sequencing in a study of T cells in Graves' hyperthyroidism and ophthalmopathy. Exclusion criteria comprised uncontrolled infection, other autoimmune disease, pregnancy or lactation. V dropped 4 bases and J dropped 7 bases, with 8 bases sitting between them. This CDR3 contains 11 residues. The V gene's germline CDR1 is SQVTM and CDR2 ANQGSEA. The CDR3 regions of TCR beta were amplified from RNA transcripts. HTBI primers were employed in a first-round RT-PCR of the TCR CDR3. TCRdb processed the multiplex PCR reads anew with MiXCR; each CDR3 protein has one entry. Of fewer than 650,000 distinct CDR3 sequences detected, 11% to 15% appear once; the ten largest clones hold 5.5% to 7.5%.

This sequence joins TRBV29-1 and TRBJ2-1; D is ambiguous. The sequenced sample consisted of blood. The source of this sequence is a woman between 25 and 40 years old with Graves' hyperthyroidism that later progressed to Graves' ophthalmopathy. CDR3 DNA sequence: TGCAGCGTTGTACTAATGAATGAGCAGTTCTTC. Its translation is CSVVLMNEQFF.